This TCR beta chain was observed in a study of Ad26.COV2.S vaccination and SARS-CoV-2 variants. As for the study in general: Administration of Ad26.COV2.S was intramuscular, either once or twice 56 days apart.

The treatment was: about 20 received Ad26.COV2.S at low or high dose, single or two shots; several received placebo; per-sample allocation not given. Sampling took place 63 days after the first vaccine or placebo injection. Here immunoSEQ multiplex PCR was the method, and the copy in TCRdb shows in-frame clones only, minus some. The sample shows around 380,000 clones, roughly nine tenths of them seen only once. General study findings and limits: Greater spike-specific TCR breadth was seen in vaccine recipients than in placebo recipients. Measurement of non-spike TCR breadth gave similar results in vaccine and placebo recipients.

On this clone: Its specificity is unknown.

This clonotype originated in a person between 18 and 65 years old who received the Ad26.COV2.S COVID-19 vaccine or a placebo. Sequenced here: peripheral blood, sampled in a trial of Ad26.COV2.S vaccine versus placebo.

The CDR3 DNA reads as TGTGCCAGCAGCTTAGGCCCTTGGCGGGGCAATCAGCCCCAGCATTTT. Encoded protein: CASSLGPWRGNQPQHF. This chain uses TRBV7-6 with TRBJ1-5; D is undetermined. Between the trimmed V and J ends, which lost 1 base and 2 bases, there was a span of 12 bases. Germline values: CDR1 SGHVS, CDR2 FNYEAQ. The CDR3 spans 16 residues.